This TCR beta chain originates from a study of PD-1 blockade in classical Hodgkin lymphoma. Study-wide results and caveats: Similar baseline diversity was found in complete responders and newly diagnosed patients.

The time point was: cycle 4 day 1 (C4D1), after less than seven weeks of nivolumab. After autologous stem cell transplantation all patients relapsed, and prior brentuximab vedotin exposure differed between cohorts. Magnetic negative selection of thawed PBMCs was the method by which CD4+ T cells were purified. In regard to this clone: The antigen remains unidentified.

There are 15 residues in the CDR3. The J segment lost 5 bases and the V segment lost 0 bases, leaving 4 bases of the junction unmatched. CDR1 is SGHRS, CDR2 YFSETQ, per germline. Assay: immunoSEQ multiplex PCR; the TCRdb copy retains only in-frame clones and omits some. Of some 9,100 clones listed, approximately 80% were seen once; the top ten hold around 1.5%. The rearrangement links TRBV5-1 to TRBJ2-2; 7 bases map to TRBD1. The clonotype was recovered from a human donor with classical Hodgkin lymphoma. The input for sequencing was CD4+ T cells from blood, taken before the fourth cycle of nivolumab. CDR3 sequence reads: CASSLGQGLTGELFF. The CDR3 nucleotides are TGCGCCAGCAGCTTGGGACAGGGTTTGACCGGGGAGCTGTTTTTT.